These T cell receptor beta chains were read from a single sample in a study of regulatory T cells in long-lasting Graves disease. One entry per CDR3 protein results from TCRdb running MiXCR on the multiplex PCR reads. The profile shows 300,000 to 400,000 distinct CDR3 sequences, roughly a sixth of them singletons. This sample was also put to use in a study of T cells in Graves' hyperthyroidism and ophthalmopathy.

The source was peripheral blood mononuclear cells (PBMCs), collected at new diagnosis, from a patient treated with antithyroid drugs. These receptors were taken from a middle-aged man with Graves disease. CDR3s include the opening cysteine and the closing phenylalanine or tryptophan. A D gene is named only where the DNA matches it firmly. Part of the rows lack a size; the others show once, few, many or a class for expanded clones.

d_call: TRBD1; clone_size: many; v_call: TRBV28; j_call: TRBJ2-7; cdr3_aa: CASSLGTENEQYF; cdr3_nt: TGTGCCAGCAGTTTAGGGACAGAAAACGAGCAGTACTTC
d_call: NA; clone_size: few; v_call: TRBV3-1; j_call: TRBJ2-3; cdr3_aa: CASSRRVAETDTQYF; cdr3_nt: TGTGCCAGCAGCCGCAGGGTCGCAGAAACAGATACGCAGTATTTT
d_call: TRBD1; clone_size: many; v_call: TRBV5-1; j_call: TRBJ2-1; cdr3_aa: CASSFGDRGRNEQFF; cdr3_nt: TGCGCCAGCAGCTTTGGGGACAGGGGGCGGAATGAGCAGTTCTTC
d_call: NA; clone_size: few; v_call: TRBV4-1; j_call: TRBJ1-6; cdr3_aa: CASSTRGASGASYNSPLHF; cdr3_nt: TGCGCCAGCAGCACCCGGGGCGCGAGCGGGGCCTCCTATAATTCACCCCTCCACTTT
d_call: NA; clone_size: many; v_call: TRBV7-2; j_call: TRBJ2-3; cdr3_aa: CASSLDSGQDTQYF; cdr3_nt: TGTGCCAGCAGCTTAGATAGCGGTCAAGATACGCAGTATTTT
d_call: TRBD1; clone_size: NA; v_call: TRBV4-1; j_call: TRBJ2-5; cdr3_aa: CASSERNRDRQETQYF; cdr3_nt: TGCGCCAGCAGCGAGCGAAACCGGGACAGACAAGAGACCCAGTACTTC
d_call: NA; clone_size: many; v_call: TRBV27; j_call: TRBJ1-4; cdr3_aa: CASRAHFTNEKLFF; cdr3_nt: TGTGCCAGCAGAGCCCATTTCACTAATGAAAAACTGTTTTTT
d_call: NA; clone_size: few; v_call: TRBV7-9; j_call: TRBJ1-4; cdr3_aa: CASSFSEKLFF; cdr3_nt: TGTGCCAGCAGTTTCTCTGAAAAACTGTTTTTT
d_call: TRBD1; clone_size: many; v_call: TRBV19; j_call: TRBJ2-7; cdr3_aa: CASSRTGNYEQYF; cdr3_nt: TGTGCCAGCAGTAGGACAGGGAACTACGAGCAGTACTTC
d_call: NA; clone_size: few; v_call: TRBV30; j_call: TRBJ1-2; cdr3_aa: CAREEGSGYTF; cdr3_nt: TGTGCAAGGGAGGAGGGCTCGGGCTACACCTTC
d_call: NA; clone_size: many; v_call: TRBV20-1; j_call: TRBJ1-1; cdr3_aa: CSATGQITEAFF; cdr3_nt: TGCAGTGCAACCGGACAGATCACTGAAGCTTTCTTT
d_call: TRBD2; clone_size: NA; v_call: TRBV9; j_call: TRBJ2-2; cdr3_aa: CASSARTSGATGELFF; cdr3_nt: TGTGCCAGCAGCGCTCGGACTAGCGGTGCCACCGGGGAGCTGTTTTTT
d_call: TRBD1; clone_size: many; v_call: TRBV28; j_call: TRBJ1-4; cdr3_aa: CASRETGGWFF; cdr3_nt: TGTGCCAGCAGGGAAACAGGGGGATGGTTTTTT
d_call: NA; clone_size: few; v_call: TRBV9; j_call: TRBJ2-7; cdr3_aa: CASSPSTDSYEQYF; cdr3_nt: TGTGCCAGCAGCCCGTCGACAGACTCCTACGAGCAGTACTTC
d_call: NA; clone_size: NA; v_call: TRBV12-3/TRBV12-4; j_call: TRBJ2-5; cdr3_aa: CASSFASKGETQYF; cdr3_nt: TGTGCCAGCAGTTTTGCTTCCAAGGGAGAGACCCAGTACTTC
d_call: TRBD1; clone_size: NA; v_call: TRBV4-2; j_call: TRBJ1-1; cdr3_aa: CASSHVQGVPEAFF; cdr3_nt: TGTGCCAGCAGCCATGTACAGGGGGTCCCTGAAGCTTTCTTT
d_call: NA; clone_size: many; v_call: TRBV6-1; j_call: TRBJ1-2; cdr3_aa: CASSPLGGGLSYGYTF; cdr3_nt: TGTGCCAGCAGCCCTTTGGGCGGAGGGCTAAGTTATGGCTACACCTTC
d_call: NA; clone_size: NA; v_call: TRBV18; j_call: TRBJ2-3; cdr3_aa: CASSPPAARDTDTQYF; cdr3_nt: TGTGCCAGCTCACCACCCGCCGCTCGGGACACAGATACGCAGTATTTT
d_call: TRBD1; clone_size: many; v_call: TRBV18; j_call: TRBJ1-1; cdr3_aa: CASSYFRTGRAGATEAFF; cdr3_nt: TGTGCCAGCTCTTATTTTCGGACAGGGCGGGCGGGTGCCACTGAAGCTTTCTTT
d_call: TRBD1; clone_size: many; v_call: TRBV2; j_call: TRBJ2-2; cdr3_aa: CASKKGQITGELFF; cdr3_nt: TGTGCCAGCAAAAAGGGACAGATCACCGGGGAGCTGTTTTTT
d_call: NA; clone_size: NA; v_call: TRBV19; j_call: TRBJ1-3; cdr3_aa: CASSSDSILSGNTIYF; cdr3_nt: TGTGCCAGTAGTTCCGACAGCATCCTCTCTGGAAACACCATATATTTT
d_call: NA; clone_size: many; v_call: TRBV11-2; j_call: TRBJ1-1; cdr3_aa: CASSRASTGWTEAFF; cdr3_nt: TGTGCCAGCAGCCGAGCTTCCACGGGGTGGACTGAAGCTTTCTTT
d_call: NA; clone_size: NA; v_call: TRBV10-3; j_call: TRBJ2-3; cdr3_aa: CAISGDTDTQYF; cdr3_nt: TGTGCCATCAGTGGCGACACAGATACGCAGTATTTT
d_call: NA; clone_size: many; v_call: TRBV4-2; j_call: TRBJ2-7; cdr3_aa: CASSQDSRGAYEQYF; cdr3_nt: TGTGCCAGCAGCCAAGACTCCAGGGGAGCCTACGAGCAGTACTTC
d_call: NA; clone_size: many; v_call: TRBV20-1; j_call: TRBJ1-4; cdr3_aa: CSARVSGAATNEKLFF; cdr3_nt: TGCAGTGCTAGAGTTTCAGGCGCCGCAACTAATGAAAAACTGTTTTTT
d_call: NA; clone_size: few; v_call: TRBV5-1; j_call: TRBJ2-6; cdr3_aa: CASRVGSGANVLTF; cdr3_nt: TGCGCCAGCAGGGTGGGCTCTGGGGCCAACGTCCTGACTTTC
d_call: NA; clone_size: NA; v_call: TRBV24-1; j_call: TRBJ2-2; cdr3_aa: CATSEGEDTGELFF; cdr3_nt: TGTGCCACCAGTGAGGGGGAAGACACCGGGGAGCTGTTTTTT
d_call: TRBD1; clone_size: many; v_call: TRBV18; j_call: TRBJ1-5; cdr3_aa: CASSLRTGGHHSNQPQHF; cdr3_nt: TGTGCCAGCTCACTACGGACAGGGGGCCATCATAGCAATCAGCCCCAGCATTTT
d_call: NA; clone_size: few; v_call: TRBV6-1; j_call: TRBJ1-4; cdr3_aa: CASSERSGGEKLFF; cdr3_nt: TGTGCCAGCAGCGAACGCTCAGGTGGTGAAAAACTGTTTTTT
d_call: TRBD2; clone_size: many; v_call: TRBV4-3; j_call: TRBJ2-4; cdr3_aa: CASSQGSSGGKNIQYF; cdr3_nt: TGCGCCAGCAGCCAAGGGTCTAGCGGGGGGAAAAACATTCAGTACTTC
d_call: NA; clone_size: few; v_call: TRBV4-2; j_call: TRBJ2-5; cdr3_aa: CASSQDLRWGETQYF; cdr3_nt: TGTGCCAGCAGCCAAGATCTGAGGTGGGGAGAGACCCAGTACTTC
d_call: TRBD2; clone_size: few; v_call: TRBV6-2/TRBV6-3; j_call: TRBJ2-3; cdr3_aa: CASSYSIRLAGGGDTQYF; cdr3_nt: TGTGCCAGCAGTTACTCAATTAGACTAGCGGGGGGTGGAGATACGCAGTATTTT
d_call: TRBD2; clone_size: many; v_call: TRBV12-3/TRBV12-4; j_call: TRBJ2-3; cdr3_aa: CASSASLGLANENTQYF; cdr3_nt: TGTGCCAGCAGTGCATCCTTAGGACTAGCGAATGAAAATACGCAGTATTTT
d_call: NA; clone_size: NA; v_call: TRBV5-1; j_call: TRBJ1-2; cdr3_aa: CASSLDPWKGINYGYTF; cdr3_nt: TGCGCCAGCAGCTTGGACCCCTGGAAGGGTATAAACTATGGCTACACCTTC
d_call: NA; clone_size: many; v_call: TRBV5-1; j_call: TRBJ2-3; cdr3_aa: CASRGEQHTDTQYF; cdr3_nt: TGCGCCAGCCGGGGAGAACAGCACACAGATACGCAGTATTTT
d_call: NA; clone_size: many; v_call: TRBV6-2/TRBV6-3; j_call: TRBJ2-7; cdr3_aa: CASRLLSMGTPTFLEQYF; cdr3_nt: TGTGCCAGCAGGCTATTGAGCATGGGGACACCCACCTTCCTCGAGCAGTACTTC
d_call: TRBD2; clone_size: NA; v_call: TRBV7-2; j_call: TRBJ2-1; cdr3_aa: CASSHSGGAGEQFF; cdr3_nt: TGCGCCAGCAGCCATAGCGGGGGGGCCGGTGAGCAGTTCTTC
d_call: TRBD2; clone_size: many; v_call: TRBV24-1; j_call: TRBJ2-1; cdr3_aa: CATSEVAGGSYNEQFF; cdr3_nt: TGTGCCACCAGTGAAGTAGCGGGGGGATCCTACAATGAGCAGTTCTTC
d_call: TRBD1; clone_size: many; v_call: TRBV4-1; j_call: TRBJ2-7; cdr3_aa: CASSQGGGSPYEQYF; cdr3_nt: TGCGCCAGCAGCCAAGGAGGGGGCTCCCCCTACGAGCAGTACTTC
d_call: NA; clone_size: NA; v_call: TRBV9; j_call: TRBJ2-1; cdr3_aa: CASSQGQDGNNEQFF; cdr3_nt: TGTGCCAGCAGCCAAGGGCAGGACGGGAACAATGAGCAGTTCTTC
d_call: TRBD1; clone_size: many; v_call: TRBV4-2; j_call: TRBJ2-7; cdr3_aa: CASSQDEGTGGLEQYF; cdr3_nt: TGTGCCAGCAGCCAAGATGAGGGGACAGGGGGCCTCGAGCAGTACTTC
d_call: NA; clone_size: NA; v_call: TRBV11-2; j_call: TRBJ1-6; cdr3_aa: CASSQAAGLGSPLHF; cdr3_nt: TGTGCCAGCAGCCAAGCCGCAGGGCTGGGGTCACCCCTCCACTTT
d_call: TRBD1; clone_size: few; v_call: TRBV12-3/TRBV12-4; j_call: TRBJ2-2; cdr3_aa: CASSTLTGGTKTGELFF; cdr3_nt: TGTGCCAGCAGTACCCTGACAGGGGGTACGAAAACCGGGGAGCTGTTTTTT
d_call: NA; clone_size: few; v_call: TRBV4-2; j_call: TRBJ1-5; cdr3_aa: CASSQDLEGVGNQPQHF; cdr3_nt: TGTGCCAGCAGCCAAGATCTGGAAGGGGTGGGCAATCAGCCCCAGCATTTT
d_call: NA; clone_size: many; v_call: TRBV12-3/TRBV12-4; j_call: TRBJ2-1; cdr3_aa: CASRNKTLDNEQFF; cdr3_nt: TGTGCCAGCAGAAATAAGACCCTCGACAATGAGCAGTTCTTC
d_call: TRBD1; clone_size: many; v_call: TRBV11-1; j_call: TRBJ1-1; cdr3_aa: CASRGQMNTEAFF; cdr3_nt: TGCGCCAGCAGGGGACAGATGAACACTGAAGCTTTCTTT
d_call: TRBD1; clone_size: NA; v_call: TRBV19; j_call: TRBJ2-2; cdr3_aa: CASSMRQGGTGELFF; cdr3_nt: TGTGCCAGTAGTATGCGACAGGGGGGGACCGGGGAGCTGTTTTTT
d_call: TRBD1; clone_size: once; v_call: TRBV6-2/TRBV6-3; j_call: TRBJ2-5; cdr3_aa: CASSSQGDRETQYF; cdr3_nt: TGTGCCAGCAGTTCACAGGGGGATCGAGAGACCCAGTACTTC
d_call: NA; clone_size: few; v_call: TRBV28; j_call: TRBJ1-1; cdr3_aa: CASGNRPAFF; cdr3_nt: TGTGCCAGCGGGAATCGACCAGCTTTCTTT
d_call: TRBD1; clone_size: many; v_call: TRBV5-1; j_call: TRBJ2-3; cdr3_aa: CASSSGQGARTDTQYF; cdr3_nt: TGCGCCAGCAGCTCCGGACAGGGGGCTCGAACAGATACGCAGTATTTT
d_call: NA; clone_size: many; v_call: TRBV28; j_call: TRBJ1-5; cdr3_aa: CASSFSGEGNQPQHF; cdr3_nt: TGTGCCAGCAGTTTCTCCGGGGAGGGCAATCAGCCCCAGCATTTT
d_call: TRBD2; clone_size: many; v_call: TRBV7-8; j_call: TRBJ2-3; cdr3_aa: CASRLAGTDTQYF; cdr3_nt: TGTGCCAGCAGACTAGCGGGCACAGATACGCAGTATTTT
d_call: TRBD1; clone_size: many; v_call: TRBV14; j_call: TRBJ2-1; cdr3_aa: CASSTRDRDYNEQFF; cdr3_nt: TGTGCCAGCAGTACCCGGGACAGGGACTACAATGAGCAGTTCTTC
d_call: NA; clone_size: many; v_call: TRBV11-3; j_call: TRBJ2-1; cdr3_aa: CASSSPDSYNEQFF; cdr3_nt: TGTGCCAGCAGCTCCCCCGACAGCTACAATGAGCAGTTCTTC
d_call: NA; clone_size: once; v_call: TRBV20-1; j_call: TRBJ1-1; cdr3_aa: CSARDAGRVNTEAFF; cdr3_nt: TGCAGTGCTAGAGATGCAGGGAGAGTGAACACTGAAGCTTTCTTT
d_call: TRBD1; clone_size: many; v_call: TRBV2; j_call: TRBJ1-6; cdr3_aa: CASSGQGARSPLHF; cdr3_nt: TGTGCCAGCAGTGGACAGGGGGCTCGTTCACCCCTCCACTTT
d_call: TRBD1; clone_size: few; v_call: TRBV10-2; j_call: TRBJ1-1; cdr3_aa: CASSEEGANTEAFF; cdr3_nt: TGCGCCAGCAGTGAGGAGGGGGCGAACACTGAAGCTTTCTTT
d_call: NA; clone_size: NA; v_call: TRBV3-2; j_call: TRBJ2-5; cdr3_aa: CASSQGLAREETQYF; cdr3_nt: TGTGCCAGCAGCCAAGGACTAGCGAGGGAAGAGACCCAGTACTTC
d_call: TRBD1; clone_size: few; v_call: TRBV2; j_call: TRBJ1-2; cdr3_aa: CASEEPGQVYGYTF; cdr3_nt: TGTGCCAGCGAGGAACCGGGACAGGTATATGGCTACACCTTC